The clone carrying this T cell receptor beta chain was detected only a few times. Sequencing of TCR beta drew on CD8+ and CD4+ T cells from blood. Negative isolation yielded CD4+ and CD8+ T cells, and FACS enriched TEMRA cells. The data derive from a study of CD8 T cells in Susac syndrome. The CDR3 loop spans 13 amino acids. Germline values: CDR1 SGHTA, CDR2 FQGNSA. V lost 1 base and J 4 bases, leaving 5 bases between the germline ends. Random hexamers were used to reverse transcribe an amount of about 0.45 to 1 ug RNA. TCR beta CDR3 was amplified by immunoSEQ covering 54 Vbeta and 13 Jbeta. TCRdb re-analysed the immunoSEQ multiplex PCR reads in MiXCR, keeping a single row per CDR3 protein. Among approximately 160,000 distinct CDR3 sequences listed, just over 90% were seen once.

V is TRBV7-2 and J is TRBJ1-3, with D unresolved. Sequenced input: CD4+ T cells from PBMCs. This sequence was found in a human donor in good health. CDR3 protein: CASSLVTGNTIYF. The CDR3 DNA sequence: TGTGCCAGCAGCTTAGTAACCGGAAACACCATATATTTT.